The 21 T cell receptor beta chains below were found in one sample sequenced in a study of shared clonotypes between healthy human individuals. Clones were read by immunoSEQ multiplex PCR, and TCRdb kept only the in-frame ones, dropping some. The sample carries 1 million to 1.3 million clones, around three quarters recorded once. Sample: memory CD4+ T cells from PBMCs. Subset given: CD45RA-negative fraction. The receptors were gathered from a man younger than 35 in good health. Some clones in this sample may be carry-over from other donors' samples.

This clone has just one count. This may arise from a read error, as a much more abundant clone is one base away. The genes are TRBV28 and TRBJ2-3; TRBD2 agrees at 12 bases. CDR3 length equals 17 residues. Germline CDR1 MDHEN, CDR2 SYDVKM. The CDR3 bases are TGTGCCAACAGTTTATTCGGACTAGCGGGGAGCACAGATACGCAGTATTTT. This codes for CANSLFGLAGSTDTQYF.

This clone has just one count. A much bigger clone sits one base away, suggesting this may be a read error. The chain's CDR3 is CASSYLPTERETQYF. The CDR3 DNA reads as TGTGCCAGCAGTTACTTACCTACAGAGAGAGAGACCCAGTACTTC. V usage is TRBV6-6 and J usage is TRBJ2-5; D not certain. Germline values: CDR1 MNHNY, CDR2 SVGAGI (reference sequence). V lost 1 base, J lost 4 bases, and 13 bases lay in between. This CDR3 comprises 15 residues.

The CDR3 spells CASSPNSGSFETQYF. The CDR3 bases are TGTGCCAGCAGCCCGAATAGCGGGAGTTTCGAGACCCAGTACTTC. V is TRBV6-5 and J is TRBJ2-5; 9 nucleotides align to TRBD2. CDR3 size: 15 residues. The junction had 10 bases not matched to a gene; V was cut back by 6 bases and J by 5 bases. In germline, CDR1 is MNHEY, CDR2 SVGAGI.

The chain joins TRBV19 to TRBJ2-3; 10 positions match TRBD2. The CDR3 contains 16 residues. With V trimmed by 5 bases and J by 0 bases, 5 bases remained unmatched. Germline CDR1 is LNHDA and CDR2 is SQIVND (reference sequence). The CDR3, as DNA: TGTGCCAGTAGTCCTGGACTAGCGGAAAGCACAGATACGCAGTATTTT. This sequence encodes CASSPGLAESTDTQYF.

This sequence joins TRBV2 and TRBJ2-7, with D tentatively TRBD1 or TRBD2 (6 bases each). With 2 bases removed from V and 9 bases from J, the gap between germline ends came to 17 bases. This CDR3 is built from 14 residues. Germline V gives CDR1 SNHLY, CDR2 FYNNEI. DNA of the CDR3: TGTGCCAGCAGTGAACCGGGGGCCGACCCCGGGCAGTACTTC. Translated, it gives CASSEPGADPGQYF.

This rearrangement joins TRBV7-9 to TRBJ2-1; D perhaps matches TRBD1 (6 bases). CDR1 is SEHNR, CDR2 FQNEAQ, per germline (reference sequence). Trimming stripped 4 bases from V and 2 bases from J, with 15 bases between. This CDR3 comprises 16 residues. The CDR3: CASSSGLGTPYNEQFF. CDR3 coding DNA: TGTGCCAGCAGCTCGGGATTGGGGACACCCTACAATGAGCAGTTCTTC.

This sequence joins TRBV5-4 and TRBJ1-1, with a possible D match to TRBD1 (5 bases). The CDR3 runs 14 residues. The ends were cut back, 2 bases at V and 5 bases at J, with 13 bases in the middle. Germline CDR1 and CDR2: SGHNT and YYREEE (reference sequence). The CDR3 region has the DNA TGTGCCAGCAGCTTACAGGCTGCATTAACTGAAGCTTTCTTT. This translates into CASSLQAALTEAFF.

The V and J genes are TRBV19 and TRBJ2-3; D may be TRBD1 or TRBD2 (5 bases each). CDR3 length: 15 amino acids. Germline V gene data show CDR1 as LNHDA and CDR2 as SQIVND (reference sequence). Trimming left V 5 bases short and J 4 bases short, with 16 bases between. CDR3 in DNA: TGTGCCAGTAGTCCCCGGGACCGACTTGCAGATACGCAGTATTTT. Its translation: CASSPRDRLADTQYF. Complete variable domain (other parts from reference TRBV19 and TRBJ2-3): DGGITQSPKYLFRKEGQNVTLSCEQNLNHDAMYWYRQDPGQGLRLIYYSQIVNDFQKGDIAEGYSVSREKKESFPLTVTSAQKNPTAFYLCASSPRDRLADTQYFGPGTRLTVL.

The chain employs TRBV27 and TRBJ2-3, with D maybe TRBD2 (6 bases). Trimming pared 6 bases from V and 5 bases from J, leaving 18 bases between. The CDR3 runs to 15 residues. Per the germline V gene, CDR1 is MNHEY and CDR2 is SMNVEV (reference sequence). CDR3 in amino acids: CASRVFRGGQDTQYF. The CDR3 nucleotides are TGTGCCAGCAGGGTTTTTAGAGGAGGGCAAGATACGCAGTATTTT.

V is TRBV5-4 and J is TRBJ2-7; maybe TRBD2 (6 bases). The CDR3 is 16 residues long. Germline values: CDR1 SGHNT, CDR2 YYREEE (reference sequence). Trimming removed 4 bases from V and 2 bases from J, with 19 bases in between. The CDR3 DNA sequence: TGTGCCAGCAGCCCCAGGGCGGGAAGGGGAACCTACGAGCAGTACTTC. This encodes CASSPRAGRGTYEQYF.

This chain connects TRBV18 to TRBJ1-2, with D tentatively TRBD1 (5 bases). Germline V CDR1 and CDR2: KGHSH, LQKENI. Trimming removed 4 bases at V and 7 bases at J, with 19 bases between. The CDR3 extends over 15 amino acids. Here the CDR3 DNA reads TGTGCCAGCTCACTCAACGGGGGTGAAGTGAGTGGCTACACCTTC. This gives the protein CASSLNGGEVSGYTF.

The chain carries TRBV28 and TRBJ2-7, with no clear D. V shed 2 bases and J shed 3 bases, with 8 bases lying between them. This CDR3 comprises 13 residues. CDR1 is MDHEN, CDR2 SYDVKM, per germline. The CDR3 nucleotides read TGTGCCAGCAGTTTAGAATCCGGCTACGAGCAGTACTTC. Translating gives CASSLESGYEQYF.

This chain joins TRBV7-9 and TRBJ2-5; 10 bases are shared with TRBD1. V gave up 4 bases and J gave up 4 bases; unmatched junction bases: 9. Germline CDR1 and CDR2: SEHNR and FQNEAQ (reference sequence). The CDR3 covers 16 residues. This CDR3 is CASSSQWDRGRETQYF. The DNA for the CDR3 is TGTGCCAGCAGCTCCCAGTGGGACAGGGGAAGAGAGACCCAGTACTTC. Filled out from reference TRBV7-9 and TRBJ2-5, the complete variable domain reads DTGVSQNPRHKITKRGQNVTFRCDPISEHNRLYWYRQTLGQGPEFLTYFQNEAQLEKSRLLSDRFSAERPKGSFSTLEIQRTEQGDSAMYLCASSSQWDRGRETQYFGPGTRLLVL.

The chain couples TRBV28 to TRBJ2-7; 11 nucleotides align to TRBD1. The CDR3 loop spans 16 amino acids. The V segment lost 2 bases and the J segment 3 bases; nucleotides outside the gene matches: 6. Germline V gives CDR1 MDHEN, CDR2 SYDVKM. The CDR3 DNA sequence: TGTGCCAGCAGTTTACCGGGACAGGGGGTTGACTACGAGCAGTACTTC. It translates to CASSLPGQGVDYEQYF.

The chain combines TRBV6-5 with TRBJ1-2; perhaps TRBD1 as D (6 bases). Germline values: CDR1 MNHEY, CDR2 SVGAGI. The CDR3 is made up of 15 amino acids. Deletions cut 0 bases from V and 4 bases from J, with 12 bases between. The CDR3 coding sequence is TGTGCCAGCAGTTACTCGGGCTCGGACAGCTATGGCTACACCTTC. It specifies CASSYSGSDSYGYTF.

V is TRBV30 and J is TRBJ1-2; TRBD1 is a possible D gene (5 bases). Deletions cut 4 bases from V and 0 bases from J, with 15 bases between. In germline, CDR1 is GTSNPN, CDR2 SVGIG (reference sequence). The CDR3 extends over 15 amino acids. CDR3: CAWKRGRVPNYGYTF. CDR3 coding DNA: TGTGCCTGGAAACGGGGCCGGGTTCCTAACTATGGCTACACCTTC.

CDR3 sequence (DNA): TGTGCCTGGAAAACAGGGCTCCCCCCCACTGAAGCTTTCTTT. It specifies CAWKTGLPPTEAFF. V usage is TRBV30 and J usage is TRBJ1-1; a possible D gene is TRBD1 (6 bases). CDR1 is GTSNPN, CDR2 SVGIG, per germline (reference sequence). Trimming left V 4 bases short and J 4 bases short, with 16 bases between. The CDR3 contains 14 residues.

The J gene is TRBJ2-7, the V gene TRBV6-1; no definite D call. V lost 1 base, J lost 0 bases, and 7 bases lay in between. The germline V gene has CDR1 MNHNS and CDR2 SASEGT. CDR3 size: 14 residues. Here the CDR3 DNA reads TGTGCCAGCAGTGAAGAAGTGTACTCCTACGAGCAGTACTTC. This encodes CASSEEVYSYEQYF.

Of note for this clone: Mismatch with germline at one junction end may stem from a read error. This chain connects TRBV6-1 to TRBJ2-3, with 8 positions matching TRBD1. CDR1 and CDR2 from the germline V gene are MNHNS and SASEGT. The CDR3 covers 15 residues. The CDR3 loop reads CASREGQGRTDTQYF. Here the CDR3 DNA reads TGTGCCAGCAGAGAAGGACAGGGCCGCACAGATACGCAGTATTTT.

The genes are TRBV6-1 and TRBJ1-5; a weak D match, TRBD1 (6 bases). CDR3 length: 17 residues. Trimming shortened V by 4 bases and J by 4 bases, and 20 bases separated the two germline ends. Germline loops: CDR1 MNHNS, CDR2 SASEGT. CDR3 nucleotides: TGTGCCAGCAGTGGGGATTGGGACACCGGTCGGAATCAGCCCCAGCATTTT. It translates to CASSGDWDTGRNQPQHF.

The rearrangement uses TRBV5-1 and TRBJ1-5; perhaps TRBD1 as D (6 bases). Trimming took off 3 bases at V and 6 bases at J, with 10 bases between the two ends. This CDR3 comprises 13 residues. The V gene's germline CDR1 is SGHRS and CDR2 YFSETQ. CDR3 bases: TGCGCCAGCAGCTATCAAGGGGGTCAGCCCCAGCATTTT. Protein: CASSYQGGQPQHF.